This TCR beta chain was sequenced during a study of T-cell reconstitution after alpha-beta-depleted transplantation in children. The study's findings and limits: Several hundred rapidly expanded clones from non-depleted graft cells reportedly supplied alpha-beta T cells about two months post-transplant. Surviving thymic progenitors and recipient T cells were the source of high TCRbeta diversity at day 60 in some patients. T-cell numbers and diversity, one year after transplant, stemmed largely from T cells that were newly produced.

Unique molecular identifiers were incorporated during preparation of the TCRbeta library. One entry per CDR3 protein results from TCRdb running MiXCR on the PCR reads. This sample carries about 580,000 distinct CDR3 sequences, more than 20% of them seen once, and the ten largest clones take roughly 13%. About this clonotype itself: Its target is unknown.

Trimming cost V 3 bases and J 1 base, with 7 bases left between them. CDR1 is DFQATT and CDR2 is SNEGSKA in the germline V gene (reference sequence). This CDR3 contains 12 residues. The material was PBMCs, mostly from graft donor cells, obtained 360 days after TCRalphabeta/CD19-depleted stem cell transplant. The receptor was derived from a boy under two years old who had a stem cell transplant for acute myeloid leukemia, so the T cells may come from the graft donor. The rearrangement joins TRBV20-1 to TRBJ2-7; D gene unclear. The CDR3 DNA sequence: TGCAGTGCTAGTGCCAAATCCTACGAGCAGTACTTC. Amino acids: CSASAKSYEQYF.